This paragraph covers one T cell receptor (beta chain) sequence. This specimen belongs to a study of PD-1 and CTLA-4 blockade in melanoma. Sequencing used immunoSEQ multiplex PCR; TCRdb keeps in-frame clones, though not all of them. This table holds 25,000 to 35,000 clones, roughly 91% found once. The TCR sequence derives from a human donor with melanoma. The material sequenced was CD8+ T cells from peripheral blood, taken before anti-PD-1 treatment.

The CDR3 here is CASSFRVETQYF. The CDR3 nucleotides are TGTGCCAGCAGCTTTAGGGTGGAGACCCAGTACTTC. This chain connects TRBV5-8 to TRBJ2-5; D gene unclear. Germline values: CDR1 SGHTS, CDR2 YDEGEE. The CDR3 runs to 12 residues. V lost 2 bases and J 5 bases, leaving 7 bases between the germline ends. Based on the CDR3 plus reference TRBV5-8 and TRBJ2-5, the full variable domain is EAGVTQSPTHLIKTRGQQATLRCSPISGHTSVYWYQQALGLGLQFLLWYDEGEERNRGNFPPRFSGRQFPNYSSELNVNALELEDSALYLCASSFRVETQYFGPGTRLLVL.